The entry below gives a single T cell receptor beta chain sequence along with its context. This specimen comes from a study of blood T cell repertoires in COVID-19. Study context: The samples span acute and convalescent COVID-19 from the United States, Italy and Spain.

V lost 0 bases and J 6 bases, leaving 8 bases between the germline ends. Germline V lookup: CDR1 LGHNA, CDR2 YSLEER. The CDR3 is 14 amino acids. Authors' data handling: Amplified reference gene primers provided the basis for estimating nucleated cell counts. Sequenced by immunoSEQ multiplex PCR; TCRdb stores in-frame clones only, minus some. V, J and clone size are those of that table, while D and trimming were read from the DNA. This sample has about 370,000 clones, with 80% to 90% found just once. In terms of age and location, participants ranged from about 18 to 100 years and lived in about two dozen US areas.

Sequenced input: PBMCs or T cells enriched from blood (not recorded which). This clonotype originated in a young man who had recovered from COVID-19. The rearrangement uses TRBV4-3 and TRBJ2-2; D remains ambiguous. CDR3 nucleotides: TGCGCCAGCAGCCAAGATCGGGTCCCCGGGGAGCTGTTTTTT. As protein: CASSQDRVPGELFF.